The rows below give T cell receptor beta chains drawn from one sample of a study of blood T cell repertoires in COVID-19. Produced via immunoSEQ multiplex PCR; TCRdb's table is partial and in-frame only. In the table there are some 280,000 clones, roughly 80% of which are singletons. What was sequenced was peripheral blood. The receptors originated from a woman aged 45-60 years with active or convalescent COVID-19. Each CDR3 is given with its conserved first and last residue. Fields, in order: J gene, V gene, CDR3 protein.

j_call: TRBJ2-5; v_call: TRBV15; cdr3_aa: CATSRGLAALFTETQYF
j_call: TRBJ2-2; v_call: TRBV11-2; cdr3_aa: CASSLELTGELFF
j_call: TRBJ1-1; v_call: TRBV18; cdr3_aa: CASSPDRVNTEAFF
j_call: TRBJ2-7; v_call: TRBV5-1; cdr3_aa: CASSLATGGLQSNEQYF
j_call: TRBJ1-5; v_call: TRBV2; cdr3_aa: CASSGTNQPQHF
j_call: TRBJ2-3; v_call: TRBV9; cdr3_aa: CASSAGTSSADTQYF
j_call: TRBJ1-1; v_call: TRBV19; cdr3_aa: CASSIAGMNTEAFF
j_call: TRBJ1-1; v_call: TRBV2; cdr3_aa: CASRGAWVNTEAFF
j_call: TRBJ1-3; v_call: TRBV3-1/TRBV3-2; cdr3_aa: CASSRDRVQSGNTIYF
j_call: TRBJ1-4; v_call: TRBV15; cdr3_aa: CATSRDRVGGFSMTNEKLFF
j_call: TRBJ2-2; v_call: TRBV29-1; cdr3_aa: CSVEGGNTGELFF
j_call: TRBJ1-2; v_call: TRBV9; cdr3_aa: CASSPRYKGEEYGYTF
j_call: TRBJ2-3; v_call: TRBV28; cdr3_aa: CASLAGPTFTQYF
j_call: TRBJ1-1; v_call: TRBV7-2; cdr3_aa: CASSFGGYENTEAFF
j_call: TRBJ2-7; v_call: TRBV7-2; cdr3_aa: CASSLWATSSYEQYF
j_call: TRBJ1-2; v_call: TRBV7-2; cdr3_aa: CASSPDLRNYGYTF
j_call: TRBJ2-2; v_call: TRBV29-1; cdr3_aa: CSVEERAGAGTGELFF
j_call: TRBJ1-1; v_call: TRBV13; cdr3_aa: CASSFRGLGTEAFF
j_call: TRBJ2-1; v_call: TRBV28; cdr3_aa: CASTLFGGGGNEQFF
j_call: TRBJ2-3; v_call: TRBV14; cdr3_aa: CASSQVTGGDTQYF
j_call: TRBJ2-5; v_call: TRBV12-2; cdr3_aa: CASRFAETSGGYF
j_call: TRBJ1-1; v_call: TRBV30; cdr3_aa: CAHHPRRGLNTEAFF
j_call: TRBJ2-7; v_call: TRBV5-1; cdr3_aa: CASSKSGNRIAYEQYF